This T cell receptor beta chain was profiled in a study of blood T cell repertoires in COVID-19. Overall study: The origin of the acute and convalescent COVID-19 samples was the United States, Italy and Spain. From T cells, B-cell-depleted T cells, or PBMCs came the material, which was cDNA or gDNA.

Between the trimmed V and J ends, which lost 0 bases and 3 bases, there was a span of 6 bases. The CDR3 is 13 amino acids. Germline values: CDR1 ENHRY, CDR2 SYGVKD. In the study's own analysis: Amplification of reference gene primers provided the estimated nucleated cell counts. Sequencing used immunoSEQ multiplex PCR; TCRdb keeps in-frame clones, though not all of them. The D gene and trimming were derived from the DNA, and the V and J assignments and clone size from that table. This table has roughly 200,000 clones, about 85% appearing once. The specimen was peripheral blood. J is TRBJ2-7 and V is TRBV10-3; D ambiguous. This clonotype was sampled from a woman at least 80 years old with acute or convalescent COVID-19. CDR3 residues: CAISESSIYEQYF. In DNA, the CDR3 is TGTGCCATCAGTGAGTCGAGTATCTACGAGCAGTACTTC.